This is a list of T cell receptor beta chains from one sample in a study of Ad26.COV2.S vaccination and SARS-CoV-2 variants. Method: immunoSEQ multiplex PCR; TCRdb's copy keeps in-frame clones and lacks some. The sample lists 440,000 or so clones; roughly nine tenths were seen once. The source was peripheral blood, collected in a trial of Ad26.COV2.S vaccine versus placebo. These receptors all come from a person aged 18-65 years who received the Ad26.COV2.S COVID-19 vaccine or a placebo. The CDR3 runs from the conserved cysteine through the conserved F or W. D genes are given only for firm matches. Size is stated for part of the rows, as once, few or many counts, or as a class when the clone is expanded.

>TRBJ2-7|TRBV7-9|15|NA|TRBD1
TGTGCCAGCCGAGAACACGGGACAGAGAGCTACGAGCAGTACTTC
CASREHGTESYEQYF
>TRBJ1-2|TRBV7-9|13|NA|NA
TGTGCCAGCAGCCCTACGATAGACTATGGCTACACCTTC
CASSPTIDYGYTF
>TRBJ1-3|TRBV7-2|15|NA|NA
TGTGCCAGCAGGTTTACAGGGAGAGGTGGAAACACCATATATTTT
CASRFTGRGGNTIYF
>TRBJ1-2|TRBV7-9|15|NA|NA
TGTGCCAGCAGCTTAGTATCTTCGGGTAGGAATGGCTACACCTTC
CASSLVSSGRNGYTF
>TRBJ1-4|TRBV2|11|NA|NA
TGTGCCAGCAGTGTGGGAGAAAAACTGTTTTTT
CASSVGEKLFF
>TRBJ2-1|TRBV25-1|16|NA|TRBD2
TGTGCCAGCAGTTTTAGCGGGAGGATTTACTACAATGAGCAGTTCTTC
CASSFSGRIYYNEQFF
>TRBJ2-2|TRBV7-3|17|NA|TRBD2
TGTGCCAGCAGCTCCAATAGCGGGAGTTCTCTCCGTGGGGAGCTGTTTTTT
CASSSNSGSSLRGELFF
>TRBJ1-2|TRBV7-9|15|NA|NA
TGTGCCAGCAGCTTATCCATTCCCCAGGGAAATGGCTACACCTTC
CASSLSIPQGNGYTF
>TRBJ1-5|TRBV30|12|NA|NA
TGTGCCTGGAGTGTGAACAATCAGCCCCAGCATTTT
CAWSVNNQPQHF
>TRBJ1-1|TRBV6-4|13|once|NA
TGTGCCAGCAGTCGGGAGACCGGGACTGAAGCTTTCTTT
CASSRETGTEAFF
>TRBJ1-1|TRBV19|14|NA|TRBD1
TGTGCCAGTAGTATTCGGGACAGGGGGACTGAAGCTTTCTTT
CASSIRDRGTEAFF
>TRBJ2-3|TRBV18|13|NA|NA
TGTGCCAGCTCACCAACGGCATCTTATACGCAGTATTTT
CASSPTASYTQYF
>TRBJ2-2|TRBV4-1|13|NA|NA
TGCGCCAGCAGCCCTCCGATCGCCGGGGAGCTGTTTTTT
CASSPPIAGELFF
>TRBJ2-3|TRBV3-1/TRBV3-2|14|NA|NA
TGTGCCAGCAGCCAGATCGGAAGCACAGATACGCAGTATTTT
CASSQIGSTDTQYF
>TRBJ1-4|TRBV6-9|14|NA|TRBD1
TGTGCCAGCCGCGGTCGAGGGGGCAAGGAAAAACTGTTTTTT
CASRGRGGKEKLFF
>TRBJ2-1|TRBV6-5|13|once|NA
TGTGCCAGCAACCGACAGGGAGGAAGTGAGCAGTTCTTC
CASNRQGGSEQFF
>TRBJ2-7|TRBV15|14|NA|TRBD1
TGTGCCACCAGCACCCGACAGGGTTCCTACGAGCAGTACTTC
CATSTRQGSYEQYF
>TRBJ1-1|TRBV4-1|11|once|NA
TGCGCCAGCAGCCGTGACACTGAAGCTTTCTTT
CASSRDTEAFF
>TRBJ1-1|TRBV7-9|13|NA|NA
TGTGCCAGCAGGCTATACCAGAACACTGAAGCTTTCTTT
CASRLYQNTEAFF
>TRBJ1-2|TRBV28|15|NA|TRBD1
TGTGCCAGCAGTCCACGGACAGGATCTAACTATGGCTACACCTTC
CASSPRTGSNYGYTF
>TRBJ2-3|TRBV3-1/TRBV3-2|17|NA|NA
TGTGCCAGCAGCCAATCGGGCCAACTTCGGTACACAGATACGCAGTATTTT
CASSQSGQLRYTDTQYF
>TRBJ2-2|TRBV6-2/TRBV6-3|21|few|NA
TGTGCCAGCAGCCGCCGCCCCTTTGACAGGACTAAGGTTAGAAACACCGGGGAGCTGTTTTTT
CASSRRPFDRTKVRNTGELFF
>TRBJ2-7|TRBV12-3/TRBV12-4|13|NA|NA
TGTGCCAGCAGTCCCTTCATCATAGGGGAGCAGTACTTC
CASSPFIIGEQYF
>TRBJ2-1|TRBV18|14|NA|TRBD2
TGTGCCAGCTCACCAGGGACTAGCGGCAATGAGCAGTTCTTC
CASSPGTSGNEQFF
>TRBJ2-7|TRBV28|15|NA|TRBD2
TGTGCCAGCAGCCAGGGACTAGCGGGAGTCTACGAGCAGTACTTC
CASSQGLAGVYEQYF
>TRBJ2-7|TRBV3-1/TRBV3-2|13|NA|NA
TGTGCCAGCAGCCAAGAAGGGGTGGACGAGCAGTACTTC
CASSQEGVDEQYF
>TRBJ2-1|TRBV5-4|15|NA|NA
TGTGCCAGCAGCCTCTCCTCGACGGATTACAATGAGCAGTTCTTC
CASSLSSTDYNEQFF
>TRBJ1-3|TRBV27|16|NA|NA
TGTGCCAGCAGTAGTGGACTTCGGAGCTCTGGAAACACCATATATTTT
CASSSGLRSSGNTIYF
>TRBJ1-1|TRBV6-5|12|NA|TRBD1
TGTGCCAGCGGACAGGGCGCTAATGAAGCTTTCTTT
CASGQGANEAFF
>TRBJ1-6|TRBV28|14|NA|NA
TGTGCCAGCAGCAAACCCCCGGGGGATTCACCCCTCCACTTT
CASSKPPGDSPLHF
>TRBJ2-7|TRBV6-5|16|NA|NA
TGTGCCAGCAGTTACCAACCACCGCCTAGTATCGACGAGCAGTACTTC
CASSYQPPPSIDEQYF
>TRBJ2-1|TRBV28|16|NA|TRBD2
TGTGCCAGCAGTTCCCAGACTAGCGGGAACTACAATGAGCAGTTCTTC
CASSSQTSGNYNEQFF
>TRBJ2-3|TRBV5-4|14|NA|NA
TGTGCCAGCAGCTTCAGGGCGGGAACAGATACGCAGTATTTT
CASSFRAGTDTQYF
>TRBJ1-2|TRBV7-2|11|NA|NA
TGTGCCAGCAGCCTAGACGGTGCGGGGACCTTC
CASSLDGAGTF
>TRBJ1-4|TRBV10-1|14|NA|NA
TGCGCCAGCAGCGACGGGACTGCAGATGAAAAACTGTTTTTT
CASSDGTADEKLFF
>TRBJ1-4|TRBV7-2|13|NA|NA
TGTGCCAGCAGACCCGCAGGCGGTGAAAAACTGTTTTTT
CASRPAGGEKLFF
>TRBJ2-7|TRBV7-9|15|NA|NA
TGTGCCAGCAGCTTAGGTATTGGGAGTATTTACGAGCAGTACTTC
CASSLGIGSIYEQYF
>TRBJ2-5|TRBV5-1|16|NA|NA
TGCGCCAGCAGCTTGGGAAATTCCGGGACGCAAGAGACCCAGTACTTC
CASSLGNSGTQETQYF
>TRBJ1-4|TRBV4-2|15|few|NA
TGTGCCAGCACCACCACGTCAGCGTGGACTGAAAAACTGTTTTTT
CASTTTSAWTEKLFF
>TRBJ1-5|TRBV19|16|few|TRBD1
TGTGCCAGCGAGGCTGGGACAGGGCGGGAGAATCAGCCCCAGCATTTT
CASEAGTGRENQPQHF
>TRBJ1-6|TRBV7-6|16|NA|NA
TGTGCCAGCAGCCCGGGGGGGGTGCAGGCCCATTCACCCCTCCACTTT
CASSPGGVQAHSPLHF
>TRBJ2-1|TRBV28|13|NA|TRBD2
TGTGCCAGTAAGCGGGGTCTCTACAATGAGCAGTTCTTC
CASKRGLYNEQFF
>TRBJ2-1|TRBV5-8|17|NA|TRBD2
TGTGCCAGCAGCTTGTTATTAAGCGGGGAGGCCTACAATGAGCAGTTCTTC
CASSLLLSGEAYNEQFF
>TRBJ1-3|TRBV6-5|15|NA|NA
TGTGCCAGCAGTCAGACTCCAAACTCTGGAAACACCATATATTTT
CASSQTPNSGNTIYF
>TRBJ2-3|TRBV7-2|14|NA|NA
TGTGCCAGCAGCTCCGACAGGAGAACAGATACGCAGTATTTT
CASSSDRRTDTQYF
>TRBJ1-2|TRBV19|13|NA|NA
TGTGCCAGTAGTATCATGGGGCGCGGTGGCTACACCTTC
CASSIMGRGGYTF
>TRBJ1-4|TRBV28|13|NA|NA
TGTGCCAGCAGTTTATGGGCGGAGCTTCGACTGTTTTTT
CASSLWAELRLFF
>TRBJ1-3|TRBV2|15|NA|NA
TGTGCCAGATCTTCAATACCAGATCCGGGAAACACCATATATTTT
CARSSIPDPGNTIYF